This T cell receptor beta chain was captured in a study of T-cell reconstitution after alpha-beta-depleted transplantation in children. TCRbeta library construction was performed incorporating unique molecular identifiers. TCRdb ran MiXCR on the PCR reads and lists one entry per CDR3 protein. Of about 500,000 distinct CDR3 sequences listed, 32% are singletons. The CDR3 runs to 12 residues. The germline gives CDR1 DFQATT, CDR2 SNEGSKA (reference sequence). Between the trimmed V and J ends, which lost 4 bases and 1 base, there was a span of 5 bases. The clonotype comes from a human donor who donated a stem cell graft to a child with aplastic anemia. The sample consisted of PBMCs from the stem cell graft donor, taken from the stem cell graft. The V gene is TRBV20-1, the J gene TRBJ1-5; D remains ambiguous. This CDR3 is CSATDSNQPQHF. DNA for the CDR3: TGCAGTGCTACGGACAGCAATCAGCCCCAGCATTTT.